The sequence of this TCR beta chain was determined in a study of somatic mutations in cytotoxic T cells in rheumatoid arthritis. Broader study findings: The identity of the antigens targeted by the expanded CD8+ clones remained unknown. CD8+ T cells showed clonality that did not differ significantly between patients with rheumatoid arthritis and age-matched healthy controls. Per patient, the largest CD8+ clone was found to exceed 20% of CD8+ cells in 8 of 65 cases.

Sequenced by immunoSEQ multiplex PCR; TCRdb stores in-frame clones only, minus some. The sample holds about 17,000 clones, over 65% seen once. The CDR3 runs to 14 residues. Germline lookup yields CDR1 SGHDN and CDR2 FVKESK. Trimming removed 2 bases from V and 7 bases from J; junction bases left unmatched: 5. This clone is large by share. Its antigen is as yet unknown. Sequenced sample: CD8+ T cells sorted from blood. The clonotype originates from an adult with rheumatoid arthritis. This chain uses TRBV14 with TRBJ1-2; 9 bases are shared with TRBD1. The CDR3 nucleotides are TGTGCCAGCAGCCAATCCAGGACAGGGGCTGGCTACACCTTC. It encodes CASSQSRTGAGYTF.